This TCR beta chain derives from a study of T cell responses to AZD1222 COVID-19 vaccine. Only in-frame clones appear in the TCRdb table, and some are missing; sequencing was by immunoSEQ multiplex PCR. The sample yields about 150,000 clones, 85% to 95% seen once. Per germline, CDR1 SGHAT and CDR2 FQNNGV. The V end was cut by 0 bases, the J end by 6 bases, with 6 bases between. This CDR3 region has 13 residues. Study-level points and caveats: Distributed over spike, vaccine-associated CD4 TCRs predominated at 160-218 and 743-854. Baseline seropositives among AZD1222 recipients totaled only five to seven. A reported finding is that nearly half of spike-specific TCRs target unmutated variant regions.

Turning to this clone: What it binds is unknown.

Specimen: peripheral blood, collected on day 0 of AZD1222 vaccination. The sequence derives from an adult in good health. The chain links TRBV11-2 to TRBJ1-5; D not certain. CDR3 sequence reads: CASSLEIGQPQHF. The DNA for the CDR3 is TGTGCCAGCAGCTTAGAAATCGGTCAGCCCCAGCATTTT.